Shown below are 31 T cell receptor beta chains from a single sample sequenced in a study of cytomegalovirus exposure and HLA in healthy donors. Both 60 Vbeta primers and 13 Jbeta primers went into the PCR. Measured with immunoSEQ multiplex PCR; TCRdb has only the in-frame clones, and not every one. The data show 150,000 to 200,000 clones, 82% seen once. Material: PBMCs. These receptors originate from a girl between 5 and 17 years old in good health and CMV-seropositive.

The V call is TRBV27, the J call TRBJ2-7, with D possibly TRBD2 on 6 matching bases. The CDR3 loop spans 14 amino acids. Germline CDR1 MNHEY, CDR2 SMNVEV (reference sequence). Between the trimmed V and J ends, which lost 5 bases and 2 bases, there was a span of 13 bases. Written as DNA, the CDR3 is TGTGCCAGCAGTCCCCGCGGAGGGACCTACGAGCAGTACTTC. This codes for CASSPRGGTYEQYF.

This clone was seen only a few times. J is TRBJ1-2 and V is TRBV5-4, with D uncertain. V lost 6 bases and J lost 2, with 11 bases in between. The germline gives CDR1 SGHNT, CDR2 YYREEE (reference sequence). The CDR3 is 13 residues long. The chain's CDR3 is CASTPGQNYGYTF. As DNA, the CDR3 is TGTGCCAGCACCCCTGGCCAGAACTATGGCTACACCTTC.

This clone was seen once. This chain connects TRBV5-6 to TRBJ1-1; D gene unclear. Germline assignment: CDR1 SGHDT and CDR2 YYEEEE. This CDR3 region has 14 residues. V lost 0 bases and J lost 4, with 10 bases in between. The CDR3 DNA reads as TGTGCCAGCAGCTTGGTTCAGGTCCCCACTGAAGCTTTCTTT. This translates into CASSLVQVPTEAFF.

The rearrangement joins TRBV11-1 to TRBJ1-2; D not certain. Trimming removed 1 base from V and 4 bases from J, with 13 bases in between. CDR1 and CDR2 (germline): SGHAT, FQDESV (reference sequence). The CDR3 has 15 amino acids. The CDR3 nucleotides are TGTGCCAGCAGCTTAGGGTATGACCGGGGCTATGGCTACACCTTC. Translated, it gives CASSLGYDRGYGYTF.

The chain carries TRBV19 and TRBJ1-5; 8 nucleotides line up with TRBD1. The germline V gene has CDR1 LNHDA and CDR2 SQIVND (reference sequence). V trimming: 1 base; J trimming: 7 bases; junction bases outside the gene matches: 6. The CDR3 extends over 15 amino acids. CDR3 in amino acids: CASSIGQGAAQPQHF. The DNA of the CDR3 is TGTGCCAGTAGTATAGGGCAGGGGGCCGCGCAGCCCCAGCATTTT.

This clone was picked up one time. This chain connects TRBV7-6 to TRBJ2-2, with TRBD2 identical over 12 bases. Trimming took 3 bases from V and 7 from J; bases not matched to a gene: 3. Germline assignment: CDR1 SGHVS and CDR2 FNYEAQ. This CDR3 is 15 amino acids long. The CDR3 DNA reads TGTGCCAGCAGCTTCTTACTAGCGGGAGGCGGGGAGCTGTTTTTT. Protein product: CASSFLLAGGGELFF.

This clone was found a few times. The chain uses TRBV10-3 and TRBJ2-6; 7 positions agree with TRBD2. The CDR3 has 17 amino acids. V was pared by 2 bases and J by 0 bases, with 4 bases of the junction left unmatched. Germline CDR1 is ENHRY and CDR2 is SYGVKD. CDR3 in DNA: TGTGCCATCAGTGAGCGGGGCGGGGGCTCTGGGGCCAACGTCCTGACTTTC. It is translated as CAISERGGGSGANVLTF.

The rearrangement joins TRBV5-6 to TRBJ1-5, with D possibly TRBD1 on 5 matching bases. Looked up from germline, CDR1 is SGHDT and CDR2 is YYEEEE. V was clipped by 2 bases and J by 4 bases, with 13 bases between them. This CDR3 is 15 amino acids long. The CDR3, as DNA: TGTGCCAGCAGCTTAGTGGGGCAGGTAAATCAGCCCCAGCATTTT. Its translation is CASSLVGQVNQPQHF.

The chain is built from TRBV2 and TRBJ1-2, with D uncertain. Between the trimmed V and J ends, which lost 1 base and 5 bases, there was a span of 5 bases. The CDR3 loop spans 12 amino acids. Germline V gene sequence: CDR1 SNHLY, CDR2 FYNNEI. The CDR3 sequence: CASSEVRYGYTF. The CDR3 DNA reads TGTGCCAGCAGTGAAGTCAGATATGGCTACACCTTC.

This chain connects TRBV9 to TRBJ2-3; no definite D call. CDR3 length: 12 amino acids. The germline gives CDR1 SGDLS, CDR2 YYNGEE. Trimming took off 3 bases at V and 3 bases at J, with 5 bases between the two ends. CDR3 nucleotides: TGTGCCAGCAGCGGCCAGACAGATACGCAGTATTTT. Its translation is CASSGQTDTQYF.

Here the CDR3 reads CASSGHQPQHF. The CDR3 DNA sequence: TGCGCCAGCAGTGGGCATCAGCCCCAGCATTTT. The chain employs TRBV4-1 and TRBJ1-5; D not resolved. Trimming cost V 6 bases and J 5 bases, with 5 bases left between them. The CDR3 loop spans 11 amino acids. Germline V gene sequence: CDR1 MGHRA, CDR2 YSYEKL.

A note on this clone: Other DNA sequences in this sample translate to the same CDR3. The chain joins TRBV6-4 to TRBJ1-5, with no clear D. The CDR3 has 14 amino acids. Germline CDR1 and CDR2: MRHNA and SNTAGT. Between the trimmed V and J ends, which lost 4 bases and 4 bases, there was a span of 11 bases. The CDR3 reads CASSGSPGNQPQHF. CDR3 DNA: TGTGCCAGCAGTGGATCCCCGGGGAATCAGCCCCAGCATTTT.

The genes are TRBV14 and TRBJ1-2; D gene ambiguous. Germline CDR1 and CDR2: SGHDN and FVKESK. The CDR3 has 13 residues. With 4 bases removed from V and 2 bases from J, the gap between germline ends came to 8 bases. As DNA, the CDR3 is TGTGCCAGCAGCCCCAGTTACAACTATGGCTACACCTTC. It yields the protein CASSPSYNYGYTF.

The chain has TRBV6-5 and TRBJ2-7; maybe TRBD1 (6 bases). CDR3 length equals 14 residues. Deletions cut 6 bases from V and 2 bases from J, with 14 bases between. CDR1 MNHEY and CDR2 SVGAGI come from the germline V gene. CDR3 loop: CASSLGQRTYEQYF. The CDR3, as DNA: TGTGCCAGCAGCCTAGGACAGAGAACCTACGAGCAGTACTTC.

This chain joins TRBV15 and TRBJ1-4; no clear D gene. The CDR3 extends over 12 amino acids. Germline loops: CDR1 LNHNV, CDR2 YYDKDF (reference sequence). The V gene lost 5 bases and the J gene lost 4 bases, with 5 bases spanning the gap. CDR3 in DNA: TGTGCCACCAGCTATCTTAATGAAAAACTGTTTTTT. It codes for CATSYLNEKLFF.

The chain joins TRBV19 to TRBJ1-2, with TRBD1 identical over 8 bases. The CDR3 is made up of 11 amino acids. Looked up from germline, CDR1 is LNHDA and CDR2 is SQIVND (reference sequence). V trimming: 5 bases; J trimming: 13 bases; junction bases outside the gene matches: 6. For the CDR3, the DNA is TGTGCCAGTAGTGAAGACAGGGGACTCACCTTC. Protein: CASSEDRGLTF.

This rearrangement joins TRBV7-2 to TRBJ2-1, with a tentative D call TRBD2 (6 bases). Trimming shortened V by 8 bases and J by 7 bases, and 18 bases separated the two germline ends. This CDR3 is built from 14 residues. CDR1 and CDR2 from the germline V gene are SGHTA and FQGNSA. CDR3 nucleotide sequence: TGTGCCAGCTCGGGGGACTCCTCTGGGAATGAGCAGTTCTTC. Encoded protein: CASSGDSSGNEQFF.

This clone is a singleton in its sample. The rearrangement links TRBV6-5 to TRBJ2-2, with D possibly being TRBD2 (6 bases). The ends were cut back, 2 bases at V and 0 bases at J, with 10 bases in the middle. The CDR3 totals 16 residues. Germline assignment: CDR1 MNHEY and CDR2 SVGAGI. CDR3 coding DNA: TGTGCCAGCAGTTACGGCGGGGCGACGAACACCGGGGAGCTGTTTTTT. Translating gives CASSYGGATNTGELFF.

This chain uses TRBV27 with TRBJ1-4; D may be TRBD1 (5 bases). CDR1 MNHEY and CDR2 SMNVEV come from the germline V gene (reference sequence). The CDR3 contains 14 residues. Trimming pared 11 bases from V and 0 bases from J, leaving 13 bases between. The CDR3 DNA follows: TGTGCCTCGGGGGGAAGCGCAACTAATGAAAAACTGTTTTTT. Its translation is CASGGSATNEKLFF.

The table lists this clone with a few counts. The DNA of the CDR3 is TGCGCCAGCGGAAAAACAGACAGGGCTGGGGAGCTGTTTTTT. The encoded protein is CASGKTDRAGELFF. The gene calls are TRBV5-1 and TRBJ2-2; 7 positions agree with TRBD1. V lost 7 bases to trimming and J lost 8 bases; unmatched junction nucleotides: 11. This CDR3 is built from 14 residues. Germline values: CDR1 SGHRS, CDR2 YFSETQ.

The rearrangement joins TRBV6-5 to TRBJ1-4; possibly TRBD1 for D (5 bases). The CDR3 is 15 residues long. Trimming cost V 7 bases and J 8 bases, with 20 bases left between them. Per germline, CDR1 MNHEY and CDR2 SVGAGI. This CDR3 reads CASKARGGVDEKLFF. Written as DNA, the CDR3 is TGTGCCAGCAAAGCTCGGGGGGGTGTAGACGAAAAACTGTTTTTT.

The CDR3 here is CASSYGGQNYGYTF. CDR3 bases: TGTGCCAGCAGTTACGGTGGACAGAACTATGGCTACACCTTC. This rearrangement joins TRBV6-5 to TRBJ1-2; TRBD1 might be the D (6 bases). The CDR3 totals 14 residues. V was pared by 2 bases and J by 2 bases, with 9 bases between. Per germline, CDR1 MNHEY and CDR2 SVGAGI.

The V call is TRBV5-1, the J call TRBJ2-1, with 8 nucleotides matching TRBD2. J lost 1 base, V lost 4 bases, and 4 bases had no gene match. The CDR3 runs to 15 residues. Germline lookup yields CDR1 SGHRS and CDR2 YFSETQ. The CDR3 bases are TGCGCCAGCAGCGAGGGGACTAGTTCCTACAATGAGCAGTTCTTC. Protein sequence: CASSEGTSSYNEQFF.

To note about this clone: Distinct nucleotide sequences in the sample also encode this CDR3. This chain links TRBV10-3 with TRBJ2-3; D possibly corresponds to TRBD2 (5 bases). Trimming removed 6 bases from V and 0 bases from J, with 7 bases in between. This CDR3 contains 13 residues. Looked up from germline, CDR1 is ENHRY and CDR2 is SYGVKD. The CDR3 bases are TGTGCCATCAGGGGCGGGAGCACAGATACGCAGTATTTT. It specifies CAIRGGSTDTQYF.

The J gene is TRBJ2-5, the V gene TRBV7-7; D not resolved. The CDR3 is 12 residues long. Germline CDR1 is SSHAT and CDR2 is FNYEAQ (reference sequence). The CDR3 reads CASPPGPETQYF. CDR3 nucleotides: TGTGCTAGCCCCCCCGGTCCGGAGACCCAGTACTTC. Based on the CDR3 plus reference TRBV7-7 and TRBJ2-5, the full variable domain is GAGVSQSPRYKVTKRGQDVTLRCDPISSHATLYWYQQALGQGPEFLTYFNYEAQPDKSGLPSDRFSAERPEGSISTLTIQRTEQRDSAMYRCASPPGPETQYFGPGTRLLVL.

This chain joins TRBV19 and TRBJ2-6, with 8 bases matching TRBD1. The CDR3 has 15 residues. The junction had 3 bases not matched to a gene; V was cut back by 6 bases and J by 2 bases. Germline CDR1 is LNHDA and CDR2 is SQIVND (reference sequence). The CDR3 region has the DNA TGTGCCAGTAGCCGGGACAGGACTGGGGCCAACGTCCTGACTTTC. Protein: CASSRDRTGANVLTF.

This clone was picked up a small number of times. The J gene is TRBJ1-1, the V gene TRBV5-1, with D possibly TRBD1 on 5 matching bases. The length of the CDR3 is 14 residues. V gave up 5 bases and J gave up 3 bases, with 14 bases separating them. The germline CDR1 and CDR2 sequences are SGHRS and YFSETQ. CDR3 amino acids: CASSYRTLDTEAFF. The CDR3 nucleotides read TGCGCCAGCAGTTACAGGACCTTAGACACTGAAGCTTTCTTT.

J is TRBJ2-3 and V is TRBV14, with 9 positions matching TRBD2. V was pared by 4 bases and J by 5 bases, with 7 bases of the junction left unmatched. Germline V CDR1 and CDR2: SGHDN, FVKESK. There are 15 residues in the CDR3. The CDR3 DNA follows: TGTGCCAGCAGCCTAGGGGGCGGGAGGGGAGATACGCAGTATTTT. Encoded protein: CASSLGGGRGDTQYF.

A single count supports this clone. The V and J genes are TRBV28 and TRBJ1-5, with TRBD1 identical over 7 bases. This CDR3 has 17 residues. The germline CDR1 and CDR2 sequences are MDHEN and SYDVKM. J gave up 1 base and V 2 bases, and 8 bases lay outside the gene matches. This CDR3 reads CASSLRLRDRSNQPQHF. The CDR3 DNA reads TGTGCCAGCAGTTTACGATTGCGGGACAGAAGCAATCAGCCCCAGCATTTT.

There are a few counts of this clone. The rearrangement uses TRBV10-1 and TRBJ2-1; 10 bases map to TRBD2. CDR1 is WNHNN, CDR2 SYGVQD, per germline (reference sequence). This CDR3 spans 15 amino acids. Trimming took 6 bases from V and 5 from J; bases not matched to a gene: 7. The chain's CDR3 is CASSATSGLDNEQFF. The CDR3 nucleotides are TGCGCCAGCAGCGCGACTAGCGGGTTAGACAATGAGCAGTTCTTC.

The chain carries TRBV9 and TRBJ2-5; D not resolved. The CDR3 sequence is 14 residues long. Germline V CDR1 and CDR2: SGDLS, YYNGEE. The V and J ends lost 2 bases and 0 bases respectively, with 8 bases between them. CDR3 coding DNA: TGTGCCAGCAGCGTTGGTCCGGACCAAGAGACCCAGTACTTC. Translation: CASSVGPDQETQYF.